This T cell receptor beta chain was sequenced in a study of cytomegalovirus exposure and HLA in healthy donors. Study overall: Findings of an earlier analysis included about 120 million unique TCR beta sequences from some 190 million T cells. A data release that came early held 80 million to 95 million unique TCRs from HLA-typed donors.

The primer mix had 60 Vbeta and 13 Jbeta primers. The data were produced by immunoSEQ multiplex PCR, yet TCRdb's version contains in-frame clones alone and is incomplete. The sample has 65,000 to 85,000 clones; about 66% are singletons. Trimming left V 3 bases short and J 7 bases short, with 16 bases between. This CDR3 is 15 amino acids long. Germline V gives CDR1 SGHNT, CDR2 YYREEE (reference sequence). This clone was observed once. As yet, its antigen is unknown. General study findings and limits: According to an earlier analysis, most TCR beta V segments yielded productive rearrangements about 90% or about 30% of the time.

The chain recombines TRBV5-4 with TRBJ1-4; D perhaps matches TRBD1 (5 bases). The sequence was collected from a man aged 55 to 70 in good health and CMV-seropositive. Sequenced: PBMCs. The CDR3 coding sequence is TGTGCCAGCAGCTGGGGGGAAGACAGATCTGAAAAACTGTTTTTT. Its protein is CASSWGEDRSEKLFF.